This TCR beta chain was sequenced during a study of neurological immune-mediated disorders. This clonotype has at least ten counts. TCRdb reprocessed the 5' RACE reads with MiXCR, giving one entry per CDR3 protein. The sample has around 130,000 distinct CDR3 sequences, about 3.2% seen once. Germline CDR1 and CDR2: SGHRS and YFSETQ. V lost 4 bases to trimming and J lost 2 bases, with 9 bases between them. CDR3 size: 13 residues. The sequenced material came from PBMCs. The chain joins TRBV5-1 to TRBJ1-2; D possibly corresponds to TRBD1 (6 bases). This sequence was found in a woman in her twenties or thirties with multiple sclerosis. CDR3 protein: CASSATGNYGYTF. CDR3 DNA: TGCGCCAGCAGCGCGACAGGAAACTATGGCTACACCTTC.